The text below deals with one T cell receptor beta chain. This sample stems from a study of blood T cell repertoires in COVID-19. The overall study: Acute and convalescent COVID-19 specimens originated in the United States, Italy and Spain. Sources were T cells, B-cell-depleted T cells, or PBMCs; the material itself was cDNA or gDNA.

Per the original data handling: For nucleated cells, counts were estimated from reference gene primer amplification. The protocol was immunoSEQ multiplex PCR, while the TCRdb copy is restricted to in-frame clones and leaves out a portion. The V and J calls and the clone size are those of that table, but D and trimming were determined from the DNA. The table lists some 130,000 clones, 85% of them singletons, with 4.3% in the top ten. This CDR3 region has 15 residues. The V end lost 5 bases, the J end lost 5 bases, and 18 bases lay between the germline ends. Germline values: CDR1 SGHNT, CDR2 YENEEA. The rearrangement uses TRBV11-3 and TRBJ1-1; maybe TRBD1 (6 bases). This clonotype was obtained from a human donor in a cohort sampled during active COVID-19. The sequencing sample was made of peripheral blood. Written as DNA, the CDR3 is TGTGCCAGCAGCCAAACCAACAGGGCTGGGACTGAAGCTTTCTTT. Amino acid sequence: CASSQTNRAGTEAFF.